This TCR beta chain was captured in a study of T cell changes during pregnancy in multiple sclerosis. This CDR3 region has 13 residues. CDR1 is SGHDT and CDR2 is YYEEEE in the germline V gene. Trimming stripped 0 bases from V and 11 bases from J, with 13 bases between. Clones were read by immunoSEQ multiplex PCR, and TCRdb kept only the in-frame ones, dropping some. Among about 34,000 clones listed, about 90% were seen once. This chain joins TRBV5-6 and TRBJ2-3, with D possibly being TRBD2 (7 bases). The receptor was derived from a female donor with multiple sclerosis, enrolled in a pregnancy study. This specimen consisted of CD8+ T cells from peripheral blood mononuclear cells, obtained in the third trimester of pregnancy. CDR3 nucleotide sequence: TGTGCCAGCAGCTTGGGCCCGCGGGGGCTGCAGTATTTT. Translation gives CASSLGPRGLQYF.